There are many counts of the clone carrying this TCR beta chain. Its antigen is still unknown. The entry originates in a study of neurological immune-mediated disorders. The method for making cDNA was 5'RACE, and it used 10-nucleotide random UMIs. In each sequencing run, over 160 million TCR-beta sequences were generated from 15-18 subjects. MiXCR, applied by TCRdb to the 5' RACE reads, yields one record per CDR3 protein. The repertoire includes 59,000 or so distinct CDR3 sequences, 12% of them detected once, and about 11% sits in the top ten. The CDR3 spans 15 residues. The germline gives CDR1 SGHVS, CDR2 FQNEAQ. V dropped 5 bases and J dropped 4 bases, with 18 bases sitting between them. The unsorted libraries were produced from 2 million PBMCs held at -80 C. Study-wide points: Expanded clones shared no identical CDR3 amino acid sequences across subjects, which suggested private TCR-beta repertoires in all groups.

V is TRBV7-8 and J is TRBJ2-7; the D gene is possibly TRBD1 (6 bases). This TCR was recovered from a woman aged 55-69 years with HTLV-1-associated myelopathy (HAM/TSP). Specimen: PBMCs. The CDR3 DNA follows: TGTGCCAGCAGCGCGCGACAGGCCTCCCTTTACGAGCAGTACTTC. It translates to CASSARQASLYEQYF.